This T cell receptor (beta chain) originates from a study of blood T cell repertoires in COVID-19. Across the study: Samples came from the United States, Italy and Spain, spanning acute and convalescent COVID-19. In each case, the material was cDNA or gDNA derived from T cells, B-cell-depleted T cells, or PBMCs.

Enrolled during active infection, Seattle patients were then followed longitudinally. With regard to this clone: The germline gene is not matched at one end of the junction; a read error may be the cause.

Authors' data handling: Reference gene primer amplification gave estimated nucleated cell counts. The table came from immunoSEQ multiplex PCR; TCRdb's copy has only in-frame clones and leaves some out. That table gives V, J and clone size, and the DNA gave D and trimming. Of under 300,000 clones listed, less than 90% are singletons. Germline values: CDR1 SGDLS, CDR2 YYNGEE. The CDR3 length is 15 residues. The receptor was isolated from a woman aged 65 to 85 with COVID-19, enrolled during active disease. The V gene is TRBV9, the J gene TRBJ2-2; TRBD2 matches 8 bases. Material for sequencing was peripheral blood. CDR3 DNA: TGTGCCAGCAGCGTATCGGGGGGGACCACCCGGGAGCTGTTTTTT. Its translation: CASSVSGGTTRELFF.